The 15 T cell receptor beta chains below were found in one sample sequenced in a study of T cell responses to AZD1222 COVID-19 vaccine. This table comes from immunoSEQ multiplex PCR, and its TCRdb copy is limited to in-frame clones, with some not included. The sample carries about 110,000 clones, roughly 90% recorded once. The source material was peripheral blood, sampled on day 0 of MenACWY control vaccination. The receptors here all came from an adult in good health.

The chain joins TRBV19 to TRBJ1-5; D remains ambiguous. V was clipped by 2 bases and J by 0 bases, with 11 bases between them. Per germline, CDR1 LNHDA and CDR2 SQIVND (reference sequence). This CDR3 has 16 amino acids. CDR3 amino acids: CASSITGVNSNQPQHF. CDR3 sequence (DNA): TGTGCCAGTAGTATAACGGGTGTCAATAGCAATCAGCCCCAGCATTTT. The full variable domain, with the rest looked up from reference TRBV19 and TRBJ1-5, is DGGITQSPKYLFRKEGQNVTLSCEQNLNHDAMYWYRQDPGQGLRLIYYSQIVNDFQKGDIAEGYSVSREKKESFPLTVTSAQKNPTAFYLCASSITGVNSNQPQHFGDGTRLSIL.

This clone has only a few counts. The rearrangement links TRBV7-3 to TRBJ2-3, with 11 bases aligning to TRBD2. This CDR3 contains 15 residues. V lost 5 bases, J lost 7 bases, and 8 bases stayed unmatched. Germline V gene data show CDR1 as SGHTA and CDR2 as FQGTGA. The DNA for the CDR3 is TGTGCCAGCAGCGACCAAGGGACTAGCGGTAATACGCAGTATTTT. Protein product: CASSDQGTSGNTQYF.

This sequence joins TRBV18 and TRBJ2-1, with D tentatively TRBD1 (6 bases). CDR3 length: 13 amino acids. The V end was cut by 0 bases, the J end by 9 bases, with 9 bases between. The V gene's germline CDR1 is KGHSH and CDR2 LQKENI. The CDR3 spells CASSPPQGGEQFF. The CDR3 DNA is TGTGCCAGCTCACCACCACAGGGCGGTGAGCAGTTCTTC.

The gene calls are TRBV25-1 and TRBJ2-1; the D call may be TRBD1 or TRBD2 (5 bases each). Per germline, CDR1 MGHDK and CDR2 SYGVNS. Trimming pared 5 bases from V and 5 bases from J, leaving 16 bases between. The CDR3 covers 15 residues. This chain's CDR3 is CASSTNAGTDNEQFF. Here the CDR3 DNA reads TGTGCCAGCAGTACGAATGCCGGGACGGACAATGAGCAGTTCTTC.

For the CDR3, the DNA is TGTGCCAGCAGTTTGACAGGGGGCGAAAACACCATATATTTT. Protein sequence: CASSLTGGENTIYF. The chain combines TRBV27 with TRBJ1-3, with 10 bases lining up with TRBD1. CDR3 length: 14 amino acids. J was trimmed by 6 bases and V by 3 bases; bases with no gene match: 2. In germline, CDR1 is MNHEY, CDR2 SMNVEV (reference sequence).

The genes are TRBV5-4 and TRBJ2-7; 11 bases are shared with TRBD2. Per the germline V gene, CDR1 is SGHNT and CDR2 is YYREEE (reference sequence). The CDR3 has 14 residues. V lost 4 bases, J lost 3 bases, and 3 bases stayed unmatched. The CDR3 DNA reads as TGTGCCAGCAGCGAAGGGACTAGCGGCTACGAGCAGTACTTC. This encodes CASSEGTSGYEQYF.

The chain employs TRBV7-2 and TRBJ2-7; no clear D. Germline loops: CDR1 SGHTA, CDR2 FQGNSA. V was shortened by 1 base and J by 0 bases, with 10 bases between the two germline ends. CDR3 length: 15 amino acids. CDR3: CASSLDPGRSYEQYF. The CDR3 DNA is TGTGCCAGCAGCTTAGACCCCGGCCGCTCCTACGAGCAGTACTTC.

This chain joins TRBV11-2 and TRBJ2-6, with 7 bases that match TRBD1. V dropped 0 bases and J dropped 4; count of bases not matched to a gene: 9. This CDR3 spans 18 amino acids. Per germline, CDR1 SGHAT and CDR2 FQNNGV. The CDR3 reads CASSLDRGQPSGANVLTF. As DNA, the CDR3 is TGTGCCAGCAGCTTAGATCGGGGACAGCCCTCGGGGGCCAACGTCCTGACTTTC.

This clone was detected once. The V gene is TRBV30, the J gene TRBJ2-2; TRBD2 might be the D (6 bases). Germline values: CDR1 GTSNPN, CDR2 SVGIG (reference sequence). The CDR3 contains 12 residues. CDR3 protein: CASGANTGELFF. In nucleotides, the CDR3 is TGTGCGTCGGGGGCGAACACCGGGGAGCTGTTTTTT.

The chain joins TRBV9 to TRBJ2-1; unclear D gene. This CDR3 is built from 15 residues. The germline CDR1 and CDR2 sequences are SGDLS and YYNGEE. V was pared by 0 bases and J by 4 bases, with 11 bases between. In DNA, the CDR3 is TGTGCCAGCAGCGTAGAGACTGGGGTATACAATGAGCAGTTCTTC. It is translated as CASSVETGVYNEQFF.

The V gene is TRBV19, the J gene TRBJ1-2; D is ambiguous. Looked up from germline, CDR1 is LNHDA and CDR2 is SQIVND (reference sequence). The CDR3 covers 15 residues. Trimming took 2 bases from V and 0 from J, leaving 10 bases between them. CDR3 DNA: TGTGCCAGTAGTATAAGGCAGTCCACTAACTATGGCTACACCTTC. This sequence encodes CASSIRQSTNYGYTF.

The chain has TRBV28 and TRBJ1-5; 8 bases map to TRBD1. CDR1 MDHEN and CDR2 SYDVKM come from the germline V gene. Trimming took 3 bases from V and 3 from J; bases not matched to a gene: 16. This CDR3 comprises 19 residues. The CDR3 bases are TGTGCCAGCAGTTTCGATCGTCGAGCCCCAGGGGGCTCCAATCAGCCCCAGCATTTT. Translated, it gives CASSFDRRAPGGSNQPQHF. The variable domain in full, completed from reference TRBV28 and TRBJ1-5, reads DVKVTQSSRYLVKRTGEKVFLECVQDMDHENMFWYRQDPGLGLRLIYFSYDVKMKEKGDIPEGYSVSREKKERFSLILESASTNQTSMYLCASSFDRRAPGGSNQPQHFGDGTRLSIL.

V usage is TRBV7-2 and J usage is TRBJ1-5; a possible D gene is TRBD1 (5 bases). V was clipped by 0 bases and J by 11 bases, with 14 bases between them. CDR1 and CDR2 from the germline V gene are SGHTA and FQGNSA. The CDR3 consists of 14 residues. DNA for the CDR3: TGTGCCAGCAGCTTAGCGCCTGGGGCTGGGGCCCAGCATTTT. Translated, it gives CASSLAPGAGAQHF.

The gene calls are TRBV29-1 and TRBJ1-6, with 7 bases identical to TRBD1. The CDR3 is 13 residues long. Germline V gene sequence: CDR1 SQVTM, CDR2 ANQGSEA. Trimming removed 7 bases from V and 3 bases from J; junction bases left unmatched: 3. CDR3 in amino acids: CSGRQGYNSPLHF. CDR3 DNA: TGCAGCGGTCGACAGGGCTATAATTCACCCCTCCACTTT.

This clone was recorded a few times. The genes are TRBV7-2 and TRBJ2-7; D gene ambiguous. CDR3 length: 14 amino acids. V was cut by 2 bases and J by 11 bases, with 19 bases left in between. Per the germline V gene, CDR1 is SGHTA and CDR2 is FQGNSA. The DNA for the CDR3 is TGTGCCAGCAGCTTACTGGCAGAGCAGTCCTGGAAGTACTTC. As protein: CASSLLAEQSWKYF.